A selection of T cell receptor beta chains follows, all from one sample in a study of blood T cell repertoires in COVID-19. Measured with immunoSEQ multiplex PCR; TCRdb has only the in-frame clones, and not every one. The sample records more than 120,000 clones, roughly 84% being singletons. Sequencing was carried out using peripheral blood. These receptors were taken from a human donor with acute or convalescent COVID-19. The donor label of this sample is uncertain. CDR3s include the opening cysteine and the closing phenylalanine or tryptophan. The D gene is left open where the match is weak. Size values are once, few and many counts, or a class for expanded clones, and some rows have none.

TRBJ2-1,TRBV6-6,once,.,CASGQGVSYNEQFF,TGTGCCAGCGGGCAGGGTGTCTCCTACAATGAGCAGTTCTTC
TRBJ1-4,TRBV2,.,.,CASSDRSADEKLFF,TGTGCCAGCAGTGACAGGTCAGCTGATGAAAAACTGTTTTTT
TRBJ2-1,TRBV7-2,once,TRBD2,CASSPGTSDVEQFF,TGTGCCAGCAGCCCTGGGACTAGCGATGTAGAGCAGTTCTTC
TRBJ2-1,TRBV3-1/TRBV3-2,.,.,CASSPPPGFYNEQFF,TGTGCCAGCAGTCCCCCCCCAGGCTTCTACAATGAGCAGTTCTTC
TRBJ2-1,TRBV9,.,TRBD2,CASSKSGSPTIEQFF,TGTGCCAGCAGCAAAAGCGGGAGTCCTACAATTGAGCAGTTCTTC
TRBJ2-1,TRBV19,.,TRBD1,CASSVAWTGVNEQFF,TGTGCCAGTAGTGTAGCGTGGACAGGGGTGAATGAGCAGTTCTTC
TRBJ1-2,TRBV21-1,.,.,CASSTDRGPGYTF,TGTGCCAGCAGCACGGACAGGGGGCCGGGCTACACCTTC
TRBJ2-2,TRBV30,.,.,CAWSVQGRVTGELFF,TGTGCCTGGAGTGTACAGGGTAGGGTGACCGGGGAGCTGTTTTTT
TRBJ2-5,TRBV5-6,.,.,CASSLLPERETQYF,TGTGCCAGCAGCTTGTTACCAGAGCGGGAGACCCAGTACTTC
TRBJ1-3,TRBV9,.,TRBD1,CASSVAPGQLGNTIYF,TGTGCCAGCAGCGTAGCACCGGGACAGCTTGGAAACACCATATATTTT
TRBJ2-5,TRBV5-5,.,TRBD2,CASSLSGKETQYF,TGTGCCAGCAGCTTGAGCGGGAAAGAGACCCAGTACTTC
TRBJ2-2,TRBV12-5,once,TRBD2,CASGLVLIPGLAGGPNTGELFF,TGTGCTAGTGGTTTGGTACTTATACCCGGACTAGCGGGAGGGCCTAACACCGGGGAGCTGTTTTTT
TRBJ2-7,TRBV12-3/TRBV12-4,.,.,CASSFGRTYEQYF,TGTGCCAGCAGTTTTGGCAGAACCTACGAGCAGTACTTC
TRBJ1-5,TRBV19,.,.,CASKGGPFPNQPQHF,TGTGCCAGTAAAGGAGGGCCCTTCCCCAATCAGCCCCAGCATTTT
TRBJ1-4,TRBV7-9,.,TRBD1,CASSLLSAGGSEKLFF,TGTGCCAGCAGCTTATTGTCCGCAGGGGGCAGTGAAAAACTGTTTTTT
TRBJ2-3,TRBV5-4,once,TRBD2,CASRSGGHTDTQYF,TGTGCCAGCCGTAGCGGGGGGCACACAGATACGCAGTATTTT
TRBJ1-4,TRBV29-1,.,TRBD1,CSVLDRGGGEKLFF,TGCAGCGTACTAGACAGGGGAGGGGGCGAAAAACTGTTTTTT
TRBJ2-7,TRBV6-5,.,.,CASSYSPGAGAGEQYF,TGTGCCAGCAGTTACTCTCCCGGGGCAGGGGCGGGCGAGCAGTACTTC
TRBJ2-7,TRBV29-1,.,.,CSARDRYEQYF,TGCAGCGCCCGGGATCGCTACGAGCAGTACTTC
TRBJ2-4,TRBV15,.,.,CATSRSPVIQYF,TGTGCCACCAGCAGAAGTCCGGTAATTCAGTACTTC
TRBJ1-5,TRBV11-1,.,.,CASSSSGNQPQHF,TGTGCCAGCAGTTCATCAGGGAATCAGCCCCAGCATTTT
TRBJ1-1,TRBV2,.,.,CASSDPGRDAFF,TGTGCCAGCAGTGATCCCGGCAGGGATGCTTTCTTT
TRBJ1-2,TRBV7-2,.,.,CASSLAASTVNYGYTF,TGTGCCAGCAGCTTAGCGGCTAGCACGGTAAACTATGGCTACACCTTC
TRBJ2-1,TRBV7-3,few,.,CASSLIPGYEQFF,TGTGCCAGCAGCTTAATTCCCGGGTATGAGCAGTTCTTC
TRBJ1-5,TRBV28,.,TRBD1,CASSFEGALQQPQHF,TGTGCCAGCAGTTTTGAGGGGGCGCTCCAACAGCCCCAGCATTTT
TRBJ2-7,TRBV19,.,TRBD2,CASSGAGGPYEQYF,TGTGCCAGTAGTGGAGCGGGGGGGCCCTACGAGCAGTACTTC
TRBJ1-1,TRBV7-6,.,.,CASSLGRMTEAFF,TGTGCCAGCAGCTTGGGCAGAATGACTGAAGCTTTCTTT
TRBJ2-3,TRBV7-9,.,.,CASSLALTGQRPSTDTQYF,TGTGCCAGCAGCTTAGCGCTTACAGGACAGAGACCGAGCACAGATACGCAGTATTTT
TRBJ1-5,TRBV19,few,.,CASSPTGYQPQHF,TGTGCCAGTAGTCCAACAGGGTATCAGCCCCAGCATTTT
TRBJ1-2,TRBV6-2/TRBV6-3,.,.,CASSYPSLGSYGYTF,TGTGCCAGCAGTTACCCCTCCCTAGGCAGCTATGGCTACACCTTC
TRBJ2-1,TRBV29-1,.,TRBD2,CSGGLAATSSYNEQFF,TGCAGCGGGGGACTAGCGGCGACGAGCTCCTACAATGAGCAGTTCTTC
TRBJ2-5,TRBV7-2,.,.,CASSSWTVQETQYF,TGTGCCAGCAGCTCCTGGACAGTCCAAGAGACCCAGTACTTC
TRBJ2-1,TRBV21-1,.,.,CASSKGGEARRYNEQFF,TGTGCCAGCAGCAAAGGCGGTGAGGCAAGGAGGTACAATGAGCAGTTCTTC
TRBJ2-3,TRBV5-1,.,TRBD1,CASSIGQGRTDTQYF,TGCGCCAGCAGCATCGGACAGGGGCGCACAGATACGCAGTATTTT
TRBJ1-2,TRBV30,.,.,CAWRGRRWGYTF,TGTGCCTGGAGGGGCCGTCGGTGGGGCTACACCTTC
TRBJ2-1,TRBV29-1,.,TRBD2,CSVRSALAGGYNEQFF,TGCAGCGTTCGGAGTGCTCTAGCGGGGGGATACAATGAGCAGTTCTTC
TRBJ1-1,TRBV4-1,.,TRBD1,CASSQGSGTGGSEAFF,TGCGCCAGCAGCCAGGGCTCCGGGACAGGGGGATCTGAAGCTTTCTTT
TRBJ2-5,TRBV14,.,TRBD1,CASSLMTGPQETQYF,TGTGCCAGCAGCCTAATGACAGGGCCCCAAGAGACCCAGTACTTC
TRBJ2-1,TRBV24-1,few,TRBD2,CATSMPGLAGTNEQFF,TGTGCCACCAGCATGCCGGGACTAGCGGGAACCAATGAGCAGTTCTTC
TRBJ1-2,TRBV7-8,.,TRBD1,CASSRSQGARNYGYTF,TGTGCCAGCAGCCGATCTCAGGGGGCTAGGAACTATGGCTACACCTTC
TRBJ1-4,TRBV27,.,TRBD1,CASAGVGTGLATNEKLFF,TGTGCCAGCGCGGGGGTCGGGACAGGGCTTGCAACTAATGAAAAACTGTTTTTT
TRBJ2-1,TRBV19,.,TRBD2,CASSIGAAPGVGGGYNEQFF,TGTGCCAGTAGTATTGGGGCCGCCCCTGGGGTGGGGGGGGGCTACAATGAGCAGTTCTTC
TRBJ2-1,TRBV7-2,.,.,CASSLDGRYNEQFF,TGTGCCAGCAGCTTAGATGGCAGATACAATGAGCAGTTCTTC
TRBJ2-3,TRBV28,.,TRBD2,CAGGGIGETGDTQYF,TGTGCCGGCGGGGGAATCGGGGAGACGGGAGATACGCAGTATTTT
TRBJ1-2,TRBV2,once,.,CASSEEGSRYGYTF,TGTGCCAGCAGTGAGGAGGGGTCGAGGTATGGCTACACCTTC
TRBJ2-1,TRBV6-2/TRBV6-3,.,.,CASSYGGINEQFF,TGTGCCAGCAGTTACGGGGGGATCAATGAGCAGTTCTTC
TRBJ1-6,TRBV19,.,.,CASSIRDSPLHF,TGTGCCAGTAGTATTCGGGATTCACCCCTCCACTTT
TRBJ2-5,TRBV18,.,.,CASSADSEEETQYF,TGTGCCAGCTCAGCGGACAGCGAAGAAGAGACCCAGTACTTC
TRBJ2-1,TRBV11-3,.,.,CASSPVFSEADEQFF,TGTGCCAGCAGCCCAGTGTTTTCAGAGGCTGATGAGCAGTTCTTC
TRBJ2-1,TRBV3-1/TRBV3-2,few,TRBD2,CASSGLAGGAEQFF,TGTGCCAGCAGCGGACTAGCGGGAGGGGCCGAGCAGTTCTTC
TRBJ1-1,TRBV30,.,TRBD1,CAWSGTGYTEAFF,TGTGCCTGGAGTGGGACAGGGTATACTGAAGCTTTCTTT